This T cell receptor (beta chain) was captured in a study of HIV-infected patients and healthy controls. The germline V and J ends were trimmed by 3 bases and 0 bases, with 26 bases remaining between them. Germline CDR1 KGHSH, CDR2 LQKENI. The CDR3 contains 21 residues. In this sample, this clonotype turned up a few times. TCRdb re-derived calls from the 5' RACE reads in MiXCR, one entry per CDR3 protein. The sample has 60,000 to 70,000 distinct CDR3 sequences, less than 20% seen once. The clonotype was recovered from a human donor in good health. V usage is TRBV18 and J usage is TRBJ1-4, with D maybe TRBD1 (5 bases). The material sequenced was CD4+ T cells from blood. CDR3 protein: CASSPLKSSGHHPATNEKLFF. As DNA, the CDR3 is TGTGCCAGCTCACCGCTCAAGTCCTCCGGACACCACCCAGCAACTAATGAAAAACTGTTTTTT. Full variable domain (outside the CDR3, taken from reference TRBV18 and TRBJ1-4): NAGVMQNPRHLVRRRGQEARLRCSPMKGHSHVYWYRQLPEEGLKFMVYLQKENIIDESGMPKERFSAEFPKEGPSILRIQQVVRGDSAAYFCASSPLKSSGHHPATNEKLFFGSGTQLSVL.